Sequencing of this T cell receptor (beta chain) was carried out in a study of radiotherapy plus CTLA-4 blockade in lung cancer. This clone was picked up one time. Profiled with immunoSEQ multiplex PCR; TCRdb holds only in-frame clones, not every one. The sample lists 90,000 to 95,000 clones, approximately 83% occurring once. The J segment lost 3 bases and the V segment lost 2 bases, leaving 4 bases of the junction unmatched. Per the germline V gene, CDR1 is SGHRS and CDR2 is YFSETQ. This CDR3 has 15 residues. Participants had chemo-refractory metastatic non-small-cell lung cancer and were treated with focal radiation plus ipilimumab CTLA-4 blockade.

The source was peripheral blood, collected from a patient treated with radiotherapy plus ipilimumab. This chain uses TRBV5-1 with TRBJ2-2; 7 nucleotides match TRBD1. This sequence was found in a human donor with non-small cell lung cancer who had stable disease on radiotherapy plus ipilimumab. CDR3 sequence reads: CASSLGQEYTGELFF. CDR3 DNA sequence: TGCGCCAGCAGCTTAGGACAGGAGTACACCGGGGAGCTGTTTTTT.